Below, 27 T cell receptor beta chains from the same sample are listed, as sequenced in a study of neoadjuvant anti-PD-1 for oral cavity cancer. Time point: after neoadjuvant nivolumab, at surgical resection. TCRdb's table, derived via immunoSEQ multiplex PCR, lists solely in-frame clones and lacks some. The data hold around 67,000 clones, with less than 90% observed a single time. Sequences were derived from PBMCs, sampled after nivolumab (anti-PD-1) treatment. The source is a person between 35 and 79 years old with oral cavity squamous cell carcinoma.

This chain joins TRBV6-5 and TRBJ1-2; D is perhaps TRBD1 (5 bases). The CDR3 is 13 amino acids. Germline V lookup: CDR1 MNHEY, CDR2 SVGAGI. Trimming removed 2 bases from V and 6 bases from J, with 10 bases in between. The CDR3 nucleotides read TGTGCCAGCAGTTACCGAAAGGGGAATGGCTACACCTTC. Protein sequence: CASSYRKGNGYTF.

This clone was counted between two and nine times. The J gene is TRBJ1-6, the V gene TRBV2; weak D call: TRBD1 (5 bases). The CDR3 is 13 residues long. Germline loops: CDR1 SNHLY, CDR2 FYNNEI. V was shortened by 10 bases and J by 10 bases, with 17 bases between the two germline ends. Here the CDR3 DNA reads TGTGCCACTCTCAGGGAGATAATGTCACCCCTCCACTTT. This translates into CATLREIMSPLHF. The whole variable domain, filled in from reference TRBV2 and TRBJ1-6, reads EPEVTQTPSHQVTQMGQEVILRCVPISNHLYFYWYRQILGQKVEFLVSFYNNEISEKSEIFDDQFSVERPDGSNFTLKIRSTKLEDSAMYFCATLREIMSPLHFGNGTRLTVT.

In this sample, this clone turned up once. At one end the junction does not follow the germline gene, possibly because of a read error. The gene calls are TRBV7-7 and TRBJ1-5; maybe TRBD1 (5 bases). This CDR3 spans 13 amino acids. In germline, CDR1 is SSHAT, CDR2 FNYEAQ (reference sequence). The CDR3 is CASSRGLNQPQHF. Written as DNA, the CDR3 is TGTGCTAGCAGCCGGGGGTTAAATCAGCCCCAGCATTTT.

The rearrangement uses TRBV11-3 and TRBJ2-7; D is tentatively TRBD1 or TRBD2 (5 bases each). Germline assignment: CDR1 SGHNT and CDR2 YENEEA. Trimming left V 5 bases short and J 5 bases short, with 13 bases between. The CDR3 contains 13 residues. DNA for the CDR3: TGTGCCAGCAGCACCACCGGGGCCGACGAGCAGTACTTC. Residues: CASSTTGADEQYF.

The chain carries TRBV20-1 and TRBJ2-1; D gene ambiguous. CDR1 is DFQATT and CDR2 is SNEGSKA in the germline V gene (reference sequence). CDR3 length equals 10 residues. V shed 2 bases and J shed 9 bases, with 5 bases lying between them. Here the CDR3 reads CSARISEQFF. The CDR3 bases are TGCAGTGCTAGAATATCTGAGCAGTTCTTC.

This rearrangement joins TRBV4-1 to TRBJ1-2; D is possibly TRBD1 (6 bases). Trimming stripped 0 bases from V and 0 bases from J, with 17 bases between. The germline V gene encodes CDR1 MGHRA and CDR2 YSYEKL. CDR3 length: 18 residues. CDR3 DNA: TGCGCCAGCAGCCAAGATTTAAGAACGAGGACAGCTAACTATGGCTACACCTTC. As protein: CASSQDLRTRTANYGYTF.

The CDR3 spells CASSSGLAGEPKDTQYF. For the CDR3, the DNA is TGTGCCAGCAGCTCCGGACTAGCGGGGGAGCCTAAGGATACGCAGTATTTT. The rearrangement links TRBV12-1 to TRBJ2-3; the table names TRBD2, a call not compared with the DNA. TRBV12-1 is annotated as a pseudogene. This CDR3 has 17 amino acids.

As DNA, the CDR3 is TGTGCCAGCAATATCTTGACTAGCGGGAGAGTCTACGAGCAGTACTTC. Translated, it gives CASNILTSGRVYEQYF. The V and J genes are TRBV28 and TRBJ2-7; TRBD2 matches 12 bases. Per germline, CDR1 MDHEN and CDR2 SYDVKM. The CDR3 has 16 residues. Trimming cost V 7 bases and J 3 bases; bases outside gene matches: 10.

J is TRBJ1-2 and V is TRBV28; D not resolved. The germline gives CDR1 MDHEN, CDR2 SYDVKM. This CDR3 region has 12 residues. Trimming removed 11 bases from V and 5 bases from J, with 15 bases in between. The CDR3 DNA reads as TGTGCCTCCTCAGACGCGGCGTATGGCTACACCTTC. Its translation is CASSDAAYGYTF.

The CDR3 DNA reads as TGTGCCAGCAGCCCCAGGGGGCGCGTTGAAAAACTGTTTTTT. It translates to CASSPRGRVEKLFF. The chain joins TRBV5-8 to TRBJ1-4; 8 positions agree with TRBD1. V was pared by 4 bases and J by 7 bases, with 6 bases of the junction left unmatched. Germline CDR1 and CDR2: SGHTS and YDEGEE. This CDR3 is 14 amino acids long.

This rearrangement joins TRBV5-6 to TRBJ2-1; D gene uncertain. V was cut by 3 bases and J by 11 bases, with 18 bases left in between. The V gene's germline CDR1 is SGHDT and CDR2 YYEEEE. CDR3 length: 14 residues. The CDR3 bases are TGTGCCAGCAGCTCAGGTACTCCGGACGGCCAGCAGTTCTTC. Translation: CASSSGTPDGQQFF.

This clone has more than one count but fewer than ten. The V gene is TRBV6-5, the J gene TRBJ2-7; TRBD2 might be the D (6 bases). Germline-derived CDR1 and CDR2 are MNHEY and SVGAGI. The V and J ends lost 6 bases and 7 bases respectively, with 16 bases between them. This CDR3 contains 13 residues. The CDR3 coding sequence is TGTGCCAGCAGCCTCGGGACTGGCTGGGAGCAGTACTTC. Residues: CASSLGTGWEQYF.

The chain recombines TRBV9 with TRBJ2-2; TRBD2 might be the D (6 bases). Germline lookup yields CDR1 SGDLS and CDR2 YYNGEE. V lost 4 bases and J lost 4, with 14 bases in between. The CDR3 is made up of 15 amino acids. CDR3 coding DNA: TGTGCCAGCAGCAAAACGGGAGACCGCACCGGGGAGCTGTTTTTT. Amino acid sequence: CASSKTGDRTGELFF.

The chain couples TRBV30 to TRBJ1-2, with a weak D call TRBD1 (5 bases). The germline V and J ends were trimmed by 4 bases and 3 bases, with 15 bases remaining between them. The CDR3 has 14 amino acids. CDR1 is GTSNPN and CDR2 is SVGIG in the germline V gene (reference sequence). The CDR3 DNA reads as TGTGCCTGGACCCTCTACCGACAGTACTATGGCTACACCTTC. This gives the protein CAWTLYRQYYGYTF.

This chain links TRBV5-6 with TRBJ2-7; weak D call: TRBD1 (6 bases). Germline V lookup: CDR1 SGHDT, CDR2 YYEEEE. V lost 0 bases, J lost 3 bases, and 13 bases lay in between. CDR3 length: 15 amino acids. Here the CDR3 DNA reads TGTGCCAGCAGCTTGGTAGACAGGTTCCTCTACGAGCAGTACTTC. The encoded protein is CASSLVDRFLYEQYF.

This chain uses TRBV5-6 with TRBJ1-2; D gene unclear. The V end lost 2 bases, the J end lost 4 bases, and 12 bases lay between the germline ends. CDR3 size: 14 residues. CDR1 and CDR2 from the germline V gene are SGHDT and YYEEEE. For the CDR3, the DNA is TGTGCCAGCAGCTTCGGACGGGCTGGCTATGGCTACACCTTC. This gives the protein CASSFGRAGYGYTF. The whole variable domain, remainder taken from reference TRBV5-6 and TRBJ1-2, is DAGVTQSPTHLIKTRGQQVTLRCSPKSGHDTVSWYQQALGQGPQFIFQYYEEEERQRGNFPDRFSGHQFPNYSSELNVNALLLGDSALYLCASSFGRAGYGYTFGSGTRLTVV.

V usage is TRBV30 and J usage is TRBJ1-1; D is unresolved. CDR3 length: 12 residues. Germline V gene data show CDR1 as GTSNPN and CDR2 as SVGIG (reference sequence). V was cut by 3 bases and J by 10 bases, with 15 bases left in between. The CDR3 is CAWSTLGVGAFF. The CDR3 DNA is TGTGCCTGGAGCACCCTCGGGGTGGGAGCTTTCTTT. Drawing the rest from reference TRBV30 and TRBJ1-1, the complete variable domain is SQTIHQWPATLVQPVGSPLSLECTVEGTSNPNLYWYRQAAGRGLQLLFYSVGIGQISSEVPQNLSASRPQDRQFILSSKKLLLSDSGFYLCAWSTLGVGAFFGQGTRLTVV.

This chain links TRBV4-1 with TRBJ1-4; a weak D match, TRBD1 (5 bases). V lost 6 bases and J 8 bases, leaving 16 bases between the germline ends. The CDR3 is 14 residues long. Germline CDR1 is MGHRA and CDR2 is YSYEKL. This CDR3 reads CASSPGPGDEKLFF. In DNA, the CDR3 is TGCGCCAGCAGTCCGGGACCTGGTGACGAAAAACTGTTTTTT.

The chain is built from TRBV18 and TRBJ1-1, with no clear D. The CDR3 is 13 amino acids. The germline gives CDR1 KGHSH, CDR2 LQKENI. Trimming left V 4 bases short and J 5 bases short, with 11 bases between. CDR3 amino acids: CASSQGTGTEAFF. The CDR3 nucleotides read TGTGCCAGCTCACAGGGTACGGGAACTGAAGCTTTCTTT. The full variable domain, completed using reference TRBV18 and TRBJ1-1, is NAGVMQNPRHLVRRRGQEARLRCSPMKGHSHVYWYRQLPEEGLKFMVYLQKENIIDESGMPKERFSAEFPKEGPSILRIQQVVRGDSAAYFCASSQGTGTEAFFGQGTRLTVV.

V gene TRBV19 combines with J gene TRBJ2-6; D is uncertain. The CDR3 sequence is 14 residues long. Per the germline V gene, CDR1 is LNHDA and CDR2 is SQIVND (reference sequence). V was pared by 10 bases and J by 2 bases, with 12 bases between. CDR3 protein: CATQSWAGANVLTF. The CDR3 bases are TGTGCCACCCAATCCTGGGCTGGGGCCAACGTCCTGACTTTC.

Points on this clone: One end of the junction does not line up with germline, which may come from a read error. The CDR3 DNA reads as TGTGCCAGCAGCTTAGGGACTAGCGGGAGCCTTACCCTCTTT. Translated: CASSLGTSGSLTLF. The rearrangement links TRBV11-2 to TRBJ2-3; the match to TRBD2 covers 13 bases. Germline-derived CDR1 and CDR2 are SGHAT and FQNNGV. The CDR3 covers 14 residues.

The rearrangement joins TRBV11-2 to TRBJ2-7; D is ambiguous. This CDR3 contains 15 residues. The germline V gene has CDR1 SGHAT and CDR2 FQNNGV. Trimming shortened V by 1 base and J by 0 bases, and 10 bases separated the two germline ends. DNA for the CDR3: TGTGCCAGCAGCTTAGCCCCCTCTGGCTCCTACGAGCAGTACTTC. Translating it yields CASSLAPSGSYEQYF. The full variable domain, with the rest looked up from reference TRBV11-2 and TRBJ2-7, is EAGVAQSPRYKIIEKRQSVAFWCNPISGHATLYWYQQILGQGPKLLIQFQNNGVVDDSQLPKDRFSAERLKGVDSTLKIQPAKLEDSAVYLCASSLAPSGSYEQYFGPGTRLTVT.

This chain links TRBV5-6 with TRBJ2-7, with TRBD2 matching over 13 bases. The CDR3 has 16 amino acids. Per germline, CDR1 SGHDT and CDR2 YYEEEE. The V segment lost 4 bases and the J segment 5 bases; nucleotides outside the gene matches: 9. CDR3 bases: TGTGCCAGCAGCCATAGGACTAGCGGGAGACTGGACGAGCAGTACTTC. Translated, it gives CASSHRTSGRLDEQYF.

The chain joins TRBV7-9 to TRBJ1-2; 12 bases are a match to TRBD1. Germline CDR1 SEHNR, CDR2 FQNEAQ (reference sequence). The CDR3 totals 16 residues. The V gene end was trimmed by 3 bases and the J gene end by 4 bases; junction bases not matched to a gene: 6. The CDR3 spells CASSFPPGQGAYGYTF. CDR3 DNA: TGTGCCAGCAGCTTTCCTCCGGGACAGGGGGCCTATGGCTACACCTTC.

The chain is built from TRBV1 and TRBJ1-4; TRBD1, as called in the table, went unchecked against the DNA. TRBV1 is labeled a pseudogene. The CDR3 length is 16 residues. As DNA, the CDR3 is TGCACCAGCAGCCAAGTCTTGGGACAGTCAAATGAAAAACTGTTTTTT. Amino acids: CTSSQVLGQSNEKLFF.

The rearrangement joins TRBV4-2 to TRBJ1-2; 10 bases line up with TRBD1. V lost 4 bases, J lost 3 bases, and 5 bases stayed unmatched. From germline, CDR1 is LGHNA and CDR2 YNFKEQ. This CDR3 has 15 residues. The CDR3 nucleotides read TGTGCCAGCAGCCCCCGGGACAGGGGAGACTATGGCTACACCTTC. Amino acids: CASSPRDRGDYGYTF.

The chain is built from TRBV5-1 and TRBJ2-5; D is perhaps TRBD1 (6 bases). V dropped 2 bases and J dropped 5 bases, with 13 bases sitting between them. Germline V lookup: CDR1 SGHRS, CDR2 YFSETQ. CDR3 length: 14 amino acids. DNA for the CDR3: TGCGCCAGCAGCTTTCAGGGGACGAGCGAGACCCAGTACTTC. Protein sequence: CASSFQGTSETQYF.